The rows below give T cell receptor beta chains drawn from one sample of a study of post-analysis software for immune sequencing data. TCRdb re-analysed the PCR reads in MiXCR, keeping a single row per CDR3 protein. The sample has about 260,000 distinct CDR3 sequences, 36% seen once. The sequencing sample was made of blood. The receptors were sampled from a girl aged 10-17 years with multiple sclerosis. The CDR3 runs from the conserved cysteine through the conserved F or W. Each record gives: clone size, D gene, J gene, V gene, CDR3 protein, CDR3 DNA. The D gene is left open where the match is weak. Clone sizes are given selectively: once, few, many, or a class where the clone is expanded.

size: many
D: NA
J: TRBJ2-1
V: TRBV14
CDR3: CASSPSQIYNEQFF
DNA: TGTGCCAGCAGCCCGAGTCAGATCTACAATGAGCAGTTCTTC

size: few
D: NA
J: TRBJ1-1
V: TRBV24-1
CDR3: CATRHRLNTEAFF
DNA: TGTGCCACCCGTCACCGCCTGAACACTGAAGCTTTCTTT

size: many
D: TRBD2
J: TRBJ2-1
V: TRBV2
CDR3: CATKFSGSYNEQFF
DNA: TGTGCCACCAAATTTAGCGGGAGCTACAATGAGCAGTTCTTC

size: few
D: TRBD2
J: TRBJ2-1
V: TRBV20-1
CDR3: CSAKALLLGGNEQFF
DNA: TGCAGTGCGAAAGCCTTATTGTTGGGAGGGAATGAGCAGTTCTTC

size: NA
D: NA
J: TRBJ1-4
V: TRBV2
CDR3: CASSRIGRDEKLFF
DNA: TGTGCCAGCAGCCGGATAGGGCGGGATGAAAAACTGTTTTTT

size: once
D: NA
J: TRBJ2-7
V: TRBV10-2
CDR3: CASSELGEQYF
DNA: TGCGCCAGCAGTGAATTGGGAGAGCAGTACTTC

size: NA
D: TRBD2
J: TRBJ2-2
V: TRBV5-1
CDR3: CASSWGTSEPGELFF
DNA: TGCGCCAGCAGCTGGGGGACTAGTGAACCCGGGGAGCTGTTTTTT

size: NA
D: TRBD2
J: TRBJ2-3
V: TRBV7-3
CDR3: CASSSTSGSADTQYF
DNA: TGTGCCAGCAGCTCAACTAGCGGGAGTGCAGATACGCAGTATTTT

size: many
D: NA
J: TRBJ2-7
V: TRBV20-1
CDR3: CSARGQADYEQYF
DNA: TGCAGTGCTAGAGGACAGGCCGACTACGAGCAGTACTTC

size: many
D: TRBD1
J: TRBJ1-2
V: TRBV20-1
CDR3: CSARASVTGVNYGYTF
DNA: TGCAGTGCTAGAGCCAGCGTGACAGGGGTGAACTATGGCTACACCTTC

size: many
D: TRBD2
J: TRBJ2-3
V: TRBV9
CDR3: CASSANPSGSTDTQYF
DNA: TGTGCCAGCAGCGCAAACCCTAGCGGGAGTACAGATACGCAGTATTTT

size: many
D: NA
J: TRBJ2-3
V: TRBV27
CDR3: CASSLSRDTQYF
DNA: TGTGCCAGCAGTTTATCCAGAGATACGCAGTATTTT

size: NA
D: TRBD1
J: TRBJ1-2
V: TRBV29-1
CDR3: CSVTTGATLHGYTF
DNA: TGCAGCGTGACCACAGGGGCGACCCTACACGGCTACACCTTC

size: many
D: NA
J: TRBJ1-2
V: TRBV6-2/TRBV6-3
CDR3: CASTLVGYYGYTF
DNA: TGTGCCAGCACTCTCGTGGGGTACTATGGCTACACCTTC

size: NA
D: NA
J: TRBJ2-4
V: TRBV10-3
CDR3: CAISEYHSNEQYF
DNA: TGTGCCATCAGTGAGTACCATTCCAATGAGCAGTACTTC

size: NA
D: TRBD1
J: TRBJ2-7
V: TRBV24-1
CDR3: CATSDTRTGSYEQYF
DNA: TGTGCCACCAGTGATACCAGGACAGGGTCCTACGAGCAGTACTTC

size: few
D: NA
J: TRBJ1-4
V: TRBV27
CDR3: CASSFSTTNEKLFF
DNA: TGTGCCAGCAGTTTCTCGACAACTAATGAAAAACTGTTTTTT

size: NA
D: NA
J: TRBJ2-3
V: TRBV12-3/TRBV12-4
CDR3: CASSASLRGTQYF
DNA: TGTGCCAGCAGTGCCTCCCTCAGGGGTACGCAGTATTTT

size: NA
D: TRBD2
J: TRBJ2-5
V: TRBV12-3/TRBV12-4
CDR3: CASRDGTSGRGEQYF
DNA: TGTGCCAGCAGAGACGGGACTAGCGGGAGGGGTGAGCAGTACTTC

size: NA
D: NA
J: TRBJ2-7
V: TRBV6-5
CDR3: CASSPVLGEQYF
DNA: TGTGCCAGCAGCCCCGTCTTGGGTGAGCAGTACTTC

size: NA
D: NA
J: TRBJ2-1
V: TRBV20-1
CDR3: CSAKNQLTGNNEQFF
DNA: TGCAGTGCTAAAAACCAACTGACAGGTAACAATGAGCAGTTCTTC

size: many
D: NA
J: TRBJ2-7
V: TRBV28
CDR3: CASSLTRTPSSYEQYF
DNA: TGTGCCAGCAGTCTCACCCGGACTCCGAGCTCCTACGAGCAGTACTTC